A single sample is the source of the 30 T cell receptor beta chains below, sequenced in a study of T cell clonotyping in hematopoietic cell transplantation. Time point reported: recipient sample about 28 days before transplant, after cytoreduction. The method was immunoSEQ multiplex PCR; TCRdb's version includes in-frame clones alone and lacks a portion of them. The sample includes about 41,000 clones, about 85% of them seen just once. The sample here was peripheral blood mononuclear cells, taken before stem cell transplant. These receptors came from a man between 60 and 75 years old with acute myeloid leukemia. Some clones in this sample may be carry-over from other donors' samples.

The CDR3 here is CASSVGPAANYGYTF. The CDR3 nucleotides read TGTGCCAGCAGCGTAGGCCCGGCAGCTAACTATGGCTACACCTTC. The V call is TRBV9, the J call TRBJ1-2; the D is unclear. The CDR3 runs to 15 residues. Trimming left V 0 bases short and J 0 bases short, with 9 bases between. Germline CDR1 is SGDLS and CDR2 is YYNGEE.

The rearrangement joins TRBV7-3 to TRBJ2-3; 11 bases agree with TRBD2. V lost 4 bases to trimming and J lost 2 bases; unmatched junction nucleotides: 2. Germline CDR1 SGHTA, CDR2 FQGTGA. The CDR3 spans 15 residues. The CDR3 bases are TGTGCCAGCAGCTCGACTAGCGGGGTCACAGATACGCAGTATTTT. This gives the protein CASSSTSGVTDTQYF.

The chain combines TRBV19 with TRBJ1-1; no firm D call. The CDR3 is 13 amino acids. Trimming stripped 3 bases from V and 7 bases from J, with 12 bases between. The germline V gene has CDR1 LNHDA and CDR2 SQIVND (reference sequence). The CDR3 DNA reads TGTGCCAGTAGTATCTCGGTCAGCCATGAAGCTTTCTTT. Residues: CASSISVSHEAFF.

The V gene is TRBV27, the J gene TRBJ1-6; possibly TRBD1 for D (5 bases). The germline gives CDR1 MNHEY, CDR2 SMNVEV (reference sequence). The CDR3 loop spans 15 amino acids. V was pared by 2 bases and J by 7 bases, with 12 bases between. The CDR3 region has the DNA TGTGCCAGCAGTTTACTAACAGGTTCGAATTCACCCCTCCACTTT. This sequence encodes CASSLLTGSNSPLHF.

The chain links TRBV19 to TRBJ1-3; D gene unclear. The CDR3 contains 11 residues. Germline CDR1 LNHDA, CDR2 SQIVND (reference sequence). V dropped 7 bases and J dropped 4 bases, with 5 bases sitting between them. The CDR3 nucleotides are TGTGCCAGTACATCGGGAAACACCATATATTTT. It codes for CASTSGNTIYF. Together with reference TRBV19 and TRBJ1-3, the CDR3 gives the full variable domain: DGGITQSPKYLFRKEGQNVTLSCEQNLNHDAMYWYRQDPGQGLRLIYYSQIVNDFQKGDIAEGYSVSREKKESFPLTVTSAQKNPTAFYLCASTSGNTIYFGEGSWLTVV.

This clone was seen once. The chain uses TRBV2 and TRBJ2-3; the D is unclear. The germline CDR1 and CDR2 sequences are SNHLY and FYNNEI. This CDR3 is built from 16 residues. V lost 3 bases to trimming and J lost 3 bases, with 16 bases between them. The CDR3 sequence: CASSESPGLYTDTQYF. The CDR3, as DNA: TGTGCCAGCAGTGAGTCCCCGGGTCTCTATACAGATACGCAGTATTTT.

This chain connects TRBV5-1 to TRBJ2-5; a possible D gene is TRBD1 (6 bases). CDR3 length: 13 residues. From germline, CDR1 is SGHRS and CDR2 YFSETQ. V shed 3 bases and J shed 5 bases, with 11 bases lying between them. CDR3 DNA: TGCGCCAGCAGCTCGTGGACAGCTGAGACCCAGTACTTC. Translated: CASSSWTAETQYF.

The V call is TRBV7-2, the J call TRBJ2-5; D may be TRBD1 (5 bases). CDR1 and CDR2 (germline): SGHTA, FQGNSA. V lost 5 bases, J lost 1 base, and 11 bases lay in between. The CDR3 sequence is 14 residues long. Here the CDR3 DNA reads TGTGCCAGCAGCATTACAAGGGGCCAAGAGACCCAGTACTTC. Amino acids: CASSITRGQETQYF. Variable domain in full (rest from reference TRBV7-2 and TRBJ2-5): GAGVSQSPSNKVTEKGKDVELRCDPISGHTALYWYRQSLGQGLEFLIYFQGNSAPDKSGLPSDRFSAERTGGSVSTLTIQRTQQEDSAVYLCASSITRGQETQYFGPGTRLLVL.

The chain is built from TRBV9 and TRBJ2-2; D assignment may be TRBD1 or TRBD2 (5 bases each). Germline CDR1 SGDLS, CDR2 YYNGEE. V gave up 0 bases and J gave up 0 bases, with 9 bases separating them. CDR3 length: 16 amino acids. This CDR3 reads CASSVAGTANTGELFF. CDR3 nucleotide sequence: TGTGCCAGCAGCGTAGCGGGGACCGCGAACACCGGGGAGCTGTTTTTT.

The rearrangement links TRBV19 to TRBJ1-5, with 11 bases that match TRBD1. The CDR3 consists of 15 residues. V dropped 10 bases and J dropped 0; count of bases not matched to a gene: 5. Germline V gene sequence: CDR1 LNHDA, CDR2 SQIVND (reference sequence). The chain's CDR3 is CATRDRGYSNQPQHF. The CDR3 DNA follows: TGTGCCACCCGGGACAGGGGGTATAGCAATCAGCCCCAGCATTTT.

The rearrangement uses TRBV27 and TRBJ2-6, with a weak D call TRBD2 (6 bases). Germline V gene lookup returns CDR1 MNHEY and CDR2 SMNVEV (reference sequence). The CDR3 is made up of 15 amino acids. The V and J ends lost 6 bases and 2 bases respectively, with 11 bases between them. The CDR3 is CASSPRRAGANVLTF. As DNA, the CDR3 is TGTGCCAGCAGCCCCAGGAGGGCTGGGGCCAACGTCCTGACTTTC. Looking up the rest from reference TRBV27 and TRBJ2-6 gives the full variable domain: EAQVTQNPRYLITVTGKKLTVTCSQNMNHEYMSWYRQDPGLGLRQIYYSMNVEVTDKGDVPEGYKVSRKEKRNFPLILESPSPNQTSLYFCASSPRRAGANVLTFGAGSRLTVL.

This clone was seen once. The chain joins TRBV7-8 to TRBJ2-7; D call uncertain. Trimming removed 6 bases at V and 3 bases at J, with 9 bases between. Germline loops: CDR1 SGHVS, CDR2 FQNEAQ. This CDR3 region has 12 residues. The CDR3 DNA sequence: TGTGCCAGCAGTCAGACCGTCTACGAGCAGTACTTC. Translated, it gives CASSQTVYEQYF.

This chain uses TRBV30 with TRBJ1-2; no reliable D call. Looked up from germline, CDR1 is GTSNPN and CDR2 is SVGIG (reference sequence). This CDR3 has 13 residues. Trimming left V 5 bases short and J 4 bases short, with 14 bases between. For the CDR3, the DNA is TGTGCCTGGTTTTCCCGCGCGGGCTATGGCTACACCTTC. Residues: CAWFSRAGYGYTF.

This chain connects TRBV7-2 to TRBJ1-3; D not certain. This CDR3 region has 15 residues. Trimming left V 1 base short and J 0 bases short, with 7 bases between. Germline assignment: CDR1 SGHTA and CDR2 FQGNSA. CDR3 sequence (DNA): TGTGCCAGCAGCTTAGTGTTGGACTCTGGAAACACCATATATTTT. This translates into CASSLVLDSGNTIYF. Full variable domain (outside the CDR3, taken from reference TRBV7-2 and TRBJ1-3): GAGVSQSPSNKVTEKGKDVELRCDPISGHTALYWYRQSLGQGLEFLIYFQGNSAPDKSGLPSDRFSAERTGGSVSTLTIQRTQQEDSAVYLCASSLVLDSGNTIYFGEGSWLTVV.

This chain joins TRBV6-1 and TRBJ2-3, with TRBD2 as a possible D gene (5 bases). Germline values: CDR1 MNHNS, CDR2 SASEGT. The V gene lost 4 bases and the J gene lost 0 bases, with 11 bases spanning the gap. This CDR3 is 15 amino acids long. The CDR3 spells CASSVGGSSTDTQYF. As DNA, the CDR3 is TGTGCCAGCAGTGTAGGCGGGTCCAGCACAGATACGCAGTATTTT.

The CDR3 loop is CASSLTGAYGYTF. DNA of the CDR3: TGTGCCAGCAGCCTAACAGGGGCCTATGGCTACACCTTC. V usage is TRBV11-2 and J usage is TRBJ1-2, with 7 bases aligning to TRBD1. In germline, CDR1 is SGHAT, CDR2 FQNNGV. This CDR3 comprises 13 residues. Trimming removed 5 bases from V and 4 bases from J; junction bases left unmatched: 4.

The V gene is TRBV7-3, the J gene TRBJ2-2; D perhaps matches TRBD1 (5 bases). Germline V gene lookup returns CDR1 SGHTA and CDR2 FQGTGA. The CDR3 runs 15 residues. The V and J ends lost 1 base and 6 bases respectively, with 12 bases between them. CDR3 DNA: TGTGCCAGCAGCTTAATAGGACACCAGGCCGGGGAGCTGTTTTTT. This encodes CASSLIGHQAGELFF.

The V gene is TRBV29-1, the J gene TRBJ2-1; D remains ambiguous. Germline loops: CDR1 SQVTM, CDR2 ANQGSEA. V lost 0 bases and J 7 bases, leaving 10 bases between the germline ends. The CDR3 runs to 13 residues. This CDR3 is CSVEEDLQNEQFF. The CDR3 DNA sequence: TGCAGCGTTGAAGAAGATTTGCAGAATGAGCAGTTCTTC.

This clone occurred once. The rearrangement links TRBV2 to TRBJ2-6; the D gene could be TRBD1 or TRBD2 (5 bases each). Trimming removed 2 bases at V and 0 bases at J, with 20 bases between. CDR1 and CDR2 from the germline V gene are SNHLY and FYNNEI. The CDR3 spans 20 residues. CDR3 sequence (DNA): TGTGCCAGCAGTGAATGGCCCAGAGTACGGGGCAACTCTGGGGCCAACGTCCTGACTTTC. Protein sequence: CASSEWPRVRGNSGANVLTF.

This sequence joins TRBV7-9 and TRBJ1-3; no firm D call. V was clipped by 5 bases and J by 2 bases, with 7 bases between them. This CDR3 is built from 13 residues. Germline loops: CDR1 SEHNR, CDR2 FQNEAQ (reference sequence). CDR3 sequence reads: CASSRTAGNTIYF. CDR3 DNA sequence: TGTGCCAGCAGCCGGACCGCTGGAAACACCATATATTTT.

This clone has only one observation. V is TRBV5-1 and J is TRBJ1-1; D possibly corresponds to TRBD1 (6 bases). The germline gives CDR1 SGHRS, CDR2 YFSETQ. Trimming pared 2 bases from V and 7 bases from J, leaving 12 bases between. This CDR3 comprises 13 residues. CDR3 amino acids: CASSFGTHREAFF. The CDR3 DNA is TGCGCCAGCAGCTTCGGGACACATCGTGAAGCTTTCTTT.

Only a few counts were recorded for this clone. CDR3 in amino acids: CASKSYGEKLFF. In DNA, the CDR3 is TGTGCCAGTAAATCTTACGGGGAAAAACTGTTTTTT. This chain uses TRBV19 with TRBJ1-4; D gene uncertain. CDR3 size: 12 residues. Germline V lookup: CDR1 LNHDA, CDR2 SQIVND (reference sequence). Trimming took off 7 bases at V and 8 bases at J, with 11 bases between the two ends.

The chain is built from TRBV7-9 and TRBJ1-4, with D hard to call. The CDR3 extends over 15 amino acids. The germline gives CDR1 SEHNR, CDR2 FQNEAQ (reference sequence). V lost 5 bases, J lost 0 bases, and 10 bases lay in between. In DNA form, the CDR3 reads TGTGCCAGCAGCGGGCAGCGTGCAACTAATGAAAAACTGTTTTTT. The encoded protein is CASSGQRATNEKLFF.

The chain uses TRBV28 and TRBJ2-1; 8 positions match TRBD2. Per the germline V gene, CDR1 is MDHEN and CDR2 is SYDVKM. This CDR3 is 15 amino acids long. Losses at the gene ends were 7 bases for V and 6 bases for J; bases not matched to a gene: 11. CDR3 region: CASKKPGLGGNEQFF. CDR3 coding DNA: TGTGCCAGCAAAAAACCGGGACTAGGAGGCAATGAGCAGTTCTTC.

This clone has just a few counts. The chain combines TRBV7-2 with TRBJ2-2; no firm D call. CDR3 size: 14 residues. The V end was cut by 1 base, the J end by 1 base, with 4 bases between. Germline CDR1 and CDR2: SGHTA and FQGNSA. This CDR3 reads CASSLGRNTGELFF. CDR3 in DNA: TGTGCCAGCAGCTTAGGACGGAACACCGGGGAGCTGTTTTTT.

V usage is TRBV15 and J usage is TRBJ2-7; D not certain. The ends were cut back, 0 bases at V and 5 bases at J, with 8 bases in the middle. Germline V gene lookup returns CDR1 LNHNV and CDR2 YYDKDF (reference sequence). The CDR3 is 13 residues long. For the CDR3, the DNA is TGTGCCACCAGCAGAGACGTGGACGACGAGCAGTACTTC. Translation: CATSRDVDDEQYF.

The rearrangement joins TRBV15 to TRBJ1-5; no clear D gene. The V end lost 0 bases, the J end lost 0 bases, and 12 bases lay between the germline ends. This CDR3 is built from 17 residues. Germline assignment: CDR1 LNHNV and CDR2 YYDKDF (reference sequence). The CDR3 bases are TGTGCCACCAGCAGAGAAAGAGGGATTTATAGCAATCAGCCCCAGCATTTT. This codes for CATSRERGIYSNQPQHF.

The V and J genes are TRBV28 and TRBJ2-7; 16 nucleotides agree with TRBD2. This CDR3 region has 19 residues. Losses at the gene ends were 4 bases for V and 0 bases for J; bases not matched to a gene: 9. The V gene's germline CDR1 is MDHEN and CDR2 SYDVKM. CDR3 in amino acids: CASSSPPGLAGGVSYEQYF. The DNA of the CDR3 is TGTGCCAGCAGTTCCCCTCCGGGACTAGCGGGGGGGGTCTCCTACGAGCAGTACTTC.

The chain joins TRBV5-1 to TRBJ2-7; 9 nucleotides align to TRBD1. Germline V gene data show CDR1 as SGHRS and CDR2 as YFSETQ. This CDR3 contains 15 residues. Germline trimming cut 5 bases from V and 6 bases from J; bases unmatched to any gene: 12. The CDR3 DNA reads TGCGCCAGCAGTCGGGGCGGGACAGGGTTTGCCGAGCAGTACTTC. Translating it yields CASSRGGTGFAEQYF.

The V gene is TRBV9, the J gene TRBJ2-5, with D hard to call. With 0 bases removed from V and 1 base from J, the gap between germline ends came to 7 bases. The V gene's germline CDR1 is SGDLS and CDR2 YYNGEE. CDR3 length: 14 amino acids. The CDR3 spells CASSVGVSQETQYF. DNA for the CDR3: TGTGCCAGCAGCGTAGGGGTCAGCCAAGAGACCCAGTACTTC.